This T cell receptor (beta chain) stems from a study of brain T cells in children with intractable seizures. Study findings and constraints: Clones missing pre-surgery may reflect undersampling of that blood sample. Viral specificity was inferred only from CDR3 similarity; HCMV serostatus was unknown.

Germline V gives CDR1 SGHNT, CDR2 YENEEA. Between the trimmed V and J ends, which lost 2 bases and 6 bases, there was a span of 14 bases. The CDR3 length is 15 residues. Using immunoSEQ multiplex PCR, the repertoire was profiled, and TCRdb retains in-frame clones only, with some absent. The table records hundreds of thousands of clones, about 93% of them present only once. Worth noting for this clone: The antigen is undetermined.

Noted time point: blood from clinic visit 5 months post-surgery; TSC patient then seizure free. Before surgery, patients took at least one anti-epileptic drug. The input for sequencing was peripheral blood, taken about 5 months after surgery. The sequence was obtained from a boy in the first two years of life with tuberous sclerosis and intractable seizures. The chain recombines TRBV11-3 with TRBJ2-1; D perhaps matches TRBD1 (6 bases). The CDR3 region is CASSLSGERGNEQFF. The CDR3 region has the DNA TGTGCCAGCAGCTTATCAGGGGAACGGGGCAATGAGCAGTTCTTC.